This T cell receptor (beta chain) was documented in a study of spatial heterogeneity in lung cancer. The overall study: More beta-chain than alpha-chain sequences were consistently detected. Study-wide findings and caveats: In blood, ubiquitous expanded tumor TCRs appeared more at resection than follow-up.

The germline V gene encodes CDR1 ENHRY and CDR2 SYGVKD. This CDR3 has 14 residues. Germline trimming cut 6 bases from V and 6 bases from J; bases unmatched to any gene: 11. This clonotype was observed many times. What it binds is unknown. TCR cDNA molecules each carried a unique molecular identifier. TCRdb passed the 5' RACE reads through MiXCR, listing each CDR3 protein once. The repertoire holds about 39,000 distinct CDR3 sequences, with 5.8% as singletons. Specified time point: sample taken at primary tumor resection. Unsorted samples of tumor, nontumor lung or frozen PBMC had their whole RNA sequenced. The donor population consisted of approximately 68 patients with untreated, early-stage non-small cell lung cancer.

The specimen was PBMCs, collected at surgery. The TCR was taken from a male donor with early-stage non-small cell lung cancer. The rearrangement uses TRBV10-3 and TRBJ2-7; 7 bases line up with TRBD1. The CDR3 region has the DNA TGTGCCATCAGAGGACAGGCCCCGGGGTCCGAGCAGTACTTC. Amino acid sequence: CAIRGQAPGSEQYF.